The entry below describes one TCR beta chain. Other nucleotide sequences from this sample produce the same CDR3. Donors were healthy HIV-negative adults without recently reported acute infections or vaccinations. These data originate in a study of shared clonotypes between healthy human individuals. Libraries were prepared by immunoSEQ multiplex PCR; TCRdb keeps only in-frame clonotypes and omits some of them. Among 2,500,000 or so clones listed, approximately 94% were seen once. The CDR3 runs to 12 residues. With 6 bases removed from V and 1 base from J, the gap between germline ends came to 5 bases. Germline V gives CDR1 SNHLY, CDR2 FYNNEI.

The gene calls are TRBV2 and TRBJ2-3; the D is unclear. The clonotype originates from a young man in good health. Some clones in this sample may be carry-over from other donors' samples. The sequenced sample was naive CD4+ T cells from PBMCs. The subset was: CD45RA+ positively selected. CDR3 in DNA: TGTGCCAGCAGCCGGGGCACAGATACGCAGTATTTT. This gives the protein CASSRGTDTQYF.